These 24 T cell receptor beta chains came from one sample sequenced in a study of CD8 T cells in ankylosing spondylitis. TCRdb redid the calling of the 5' RACE reads with MiXCR, one entry per CDR3 protein. The sample holds about 240,000 distinct CDR3 sequences, 8.6% seen once. Sequencing used blood, either unsorted or a sorted T cell fraction (not recorded which). These receptors all come from a male donor with ankylosing spondylitis or in good health (not recorded which).

This clonotype was seen ten or more times. J is TRBJ2-1 and V is TRBV30; D call uncertain. Germline assignment: CDR1 GTSNPN and CDR2 SVGIG (reference sequence). This CDR3 region has 14 residues. V lost 0 bases and J 2 bases, leaving 8 bases between the germline ends. The CDR3 sequence is CAWSVGATYNEQFF. As DNA, the CDR3 is TGTGCCTGGAGTGTCGGAGCGACCTACAATGAGCAGTTCTTC.

This clonotype occurred many times. This chain joins TRBV5-1 and TRBJ2-7, with 12 bases aligning to TRBD1. Germline V gene sequence: CDR1 SGHRS, CDR2 YFSETQ. V was clipped by 2 bases and J by 5 bases; unmatched bases: 5. The length of the CDR3 is 15 residues. The CDR3 here is CASSLKGQGANEQYF. CDR3 bases: TGCGCCAGCAGCTTAAAGGGACAGGGGGCTAACGAGCAGTACTTC.

In nucleotides, the CDR3 is TGTGCCAGCGGCCCTGGACACTCCACCGGGGAGCTGTTTTTT. It is translated as CASGPGHSTGELFF. The chain is built from TRBV5-2 and TRBJ2-2; the D call in the table, TRBD1, was not verified against the DNA. TRBV5-2 is shown as a pseudogene. This CDR3 is built from 14 residues.

This clonotype was counted ten times or more. This chain connects TRBV9 to TRBJ2-1; weak D call: TRBD2 (7 bases). Germline values: CDR1 SGDLS, CDR2 YYNGEE. This CDR3 is built from 14 residues. With 4 bases removed from V and 6 bases from J, the gap between germline ends came to 14 bases. As DNA, the CDR3 is TGTGCCAGCAGCCCTCCCGGGGGGCTCAATGAGCAGTTCTTC. This sequence encodes CASSPPGGLNEQFF. Filled out from reference TRBV9 and TRBJ2-1, the complete variable domain reads DSGVTQTPKHLITATGQRVTLRCSPRSGDLSVYWYQQSLDQGLQFLIQYYNGEERAKGNILERFSAQQFPDLHSELNLSSLELGDSALYFCASSPPGGLNEQFFGPGTRLTVL.

This clonotype was observed many times. The chain uses TRBV7-2 and TRBJ1-4; D gene unclear. The CDR3 is made up of 16 amino acids. V gave up 5 bases and J gave up 0 bases, with 13 bases separating them. Germline loops: CDR1 SGHTA, CDR2 FQGNSA. The CDR3 sequence is CASSARAGATNEKLFF. The CDR3 coding sequence is TGTGCCAGCAGCGCCCGAGCTGGCGCAACTAATGAAAAACTGTTTTTT.

This clonotype was picked up many times. J is TRBJ1-1 and V is TRBV3-1; D is possibly TRBD1 (6 bases). The V end was cut by 4 bases, the J end by 11 bases, with 11 bases between. The CDR3 has 11 residues. CDR1 and CDR2 (germline): LGHDT, YNNKEL (reference sequence). CDR3 sequence (DNA): TGTGCCAGCAGCCGGGGGCCGTGGGCTTTCTTT. The encoded protein is CASSRGPWAFF.

The table lists this clonotype with many counts. The V call is TRBV5-1, the J call TRBJ1-6; TRBD1 agrees at 8 bases. V lost 4 bases and J lost 0; bases outside the gene matches: 3. This CDR3 has 16 residues. Germline CDR1 and CDR2: SGHRS and YFSETQ. The DNA of the CDR3 is TGCGCCAGCAGCGGGACAGGAAACTCCTATAATTCACCCCTCCACTTT. It codes for CASSGTGNSYNSPLHF.

In its sample, this clonotype was seen many times. The rearrangement joins TRBV7-3 to TRBJ2-3; 9 nucleotides line up with TRBD2. Unmatched junction bases numbered 9, after V lost 5 bases and J lost 0 bases. The CDR3 has 17 amino acids. The germline gives CDR1 SGHTA, CDR2 FQGTGA. DNA for the CDR3: TGTGCCAGCAGCAGAACCGGGACTAGCAGAAGCACAGATACGCAGTATTTT. This translates into CASSRTGTSRSTDTQYF.

This clonotype was seen repeatedly, ten times or more. The V gene is TRBV7-2, the J gene TRBJ2-7; no firm D call. This CDR3 spans 15 amino acids. The germline V gene encodes CDR1 SGHTA and CDR2 FQGNSA. Trimming cost V 5 bases and J 1 base, with 15 bases left between them. The CDR3 bases are TGTGCCAGCAGCCCGACCGGAGTTGATTCCTACGAGCAGTACTTC. Residues: CASSPTGVDSYEQYF.

This clonotype was found many times. The rearrangement uses TRBV9 and TRBJ2-5; D remains unclear. The CDR3 length is 15 residues. The germline CDR1 and CDR2 sequences are SGDLS and YYNGEE. Trimming took off 3 bases at V and 5 bases at J, with 17 bases between the two ends. The DNA of the CDR3 is TGTGCCAGCAGCGATTCTCCTCACCCTGGGGAGACCCAGTACTTC. It yields the protein CASSDSPHPGETQYF. Drawing the rest from reference TRBV9 and TRBJ2-5, the complete variable domain is DSGVTQTPKHLITATGQRVTLRCSPRSGDLSVYWYQQSLDQGLQFLIQYYNGEERAKGNILERFSAQQFPDLHSELNLSSLELGDSALYFCASSDSPHPGETQYFGPGTRLLVL.

The chain combines TRBV5-1 with TRBJ2-7, with D maybe TRBD2 (5 bases). This CDR3 is 17 amino acids long. The germline V gene encodes CDR1 SGHRS and CDR2 YFSETQ. V was clipped by 4 bases and J by 2 bases, with 22 bases between them. CDR3 sequence reads: CASSPIPTQRSAYEQYF. CDR3 nucleotide sequence: TGCGCCAGCAGCCCGATCCCCACACAGCGGTCTGCCTACGAGCAGTACTTC. Full variable domain (outside the CDR3, taken from reference TRBV5-1 and TRBJ2-7): KAGVTQTPRYLIKTRGQQVTLSCSPISGHRSVSWYQQTPGQGLQFLFEYFSETQRNKGNFPGRFSGRQFSNSRSEMNVSTLELGDSALYLCASSPIPTQRSAYEQYFGPGTRLTVT.

In this sample, this clonotype turned up many times. The chain recombines TRBV7-2 with TRBJ2-5; unclear D gene. The CDR3 has 12 residues. V was clipped by 1 base and J by 7 bases, with 7 bases between them. Germline V CDR1 and CDR2: SGHTA, FQGNSA. The CDR3 sequence: CASSLDRGTQYF. CDR3 coding DNA: TGTGCCAGCAGCTTAGATAGAGGGACCCAGTACTTC.

This clonotype was seen many times. The chain couples TRBV5-5 to TRBJ2-6; 8 nucleotides line up with TRBD1. Looked up from germline, CDR1 is SGHKS and CDR2 is YYEKEE (reference sequence). The CDR3 has 15 amino acids. J lost 9 bases, V lost 4 bases, and 9 bases had no gene match. CDR3 residues: CASSQTDRAVNVLTF. The CDR3, as DNA: TGTGCCAGCAGCCAAACGGACAGGGCAGTCAACGTCCTGACTTTC.

V usage is TRBV7-9 and J usage is TRBJ2-3, with D perhaps being TRBD1 or TRBD2 (5 bases each). The CDR3 loop spans 16 amino acids. Germline V gene data show CDR1 as SEHNR and CDR2 as FQNEAQ (reference sequence). The V end lost 3 bases, the J end lost 2 bases, and 15 bases lay between the germline ends. The CDR3: CASSFPRDRYTDTQYF. CDR3 in DNA: TGTGCCAGCAGCTTCCCCCGGGACCGATACACAGATACGCAGTATTTT.

In its sample, this clonotype was seen many times. This chain uses TRBV4-3 with TRBJ2-1; D is undetermined. The CDR3 has 17 residues. CDR1 and CDR2 from the germline V gene are LGHNA and YSLEER. V lost 0 bases and J 0 bases, leaving 12 bases between the germline ends. The CDR3 sequence is CASSQDLGISSYNEQFF. CDR3 bases: TGCGCCAGCAGCCAAGATTTAGGGATTAGCTCCTACAATGAGCAGTTCTTC.

This clonotype occurred many times. The rearrangement uses TRBV20-1 and TRBJ2-7; D gene ambiguous. Per germline, CDR1 DFQATT and CDR2 SNEGSKA (reference sequence). This CDR3 comprises 14 residues. With 0 bases removed from V and 5 bases from J, the gap between germline ends came to 14 bases. In DNA form, the CDR3 reads TGCAGTGCTAGAGATCCGCTAGAAGGTAACGAGCAGTACTTC. Amino acid sequence: CSARDPLEGNEQYF.

The table lists this clonotype with a count of one. The chain links TRBV20-1 to TRBJ1-4; the match to TRBD1 covers 7 bases. CDR3 size: 13 residues. V shed 5 bases, J shed 4 bases, and the junction held 4 bases outside the gene matches. Looked up from germline, CDR1 is DFQATT and CDR2 is SNEGSKA (reference sequence). The CDR3 here is CSARQGHNEKLFF. CDR3 nucleotide sequence: TGCAGTGCTCGACAGGGACATAATGAAAAACTGTTTTTT.

V usage is TRBV9 and J usage is TRBJ2-5; 9 nucleotides match TRBD1. CDR3 length equals 16 residues. Germline loops: CDR1 SGDLS, CDR2 YYNGEE. Unmatched junction bases numbered 7, after V lost 0 bases and J lost 4 bases. The CDR3 DNA is TGTGCCAGCAGCGTAGGGGACAGGGCTTCAGGAGAGACCCAGTACTTC. This encodes CASSVGDRASGETQYF.

This clonotype was seen many times. This rearrangement joins TRBV6-5 to TRBJ1-1; weak D call: TRBD1 (5 bases). The CDR3 length is 15 residues. With 0 bases removed from V and 1 base from J, the gap between germline ends came to 9 bases. Germline CDR1 is MNHEY and CDR2 is SVGAGI. The CDR3 loop is CASSYSQGPNTEAFF. CDR3 nucleotide sequence: TGTGCCAGCAGTTACTCGCAGGGACCGAACACTGAAGCTTTCTTT.

This clonotype was counted ten times or more. The J gene is TRBJ2-7, the V gene TRBV5-1; D may match TRBD1 or TRBD2 (5 bases each). CDR3 length equals 13 residues. The V and J ends lost 0 bases and 5 bases respectively, with 9 bases between them. The V gene's germline CDR1 is SGHRS and CDR2 YFSETQ. The CDR3: CASSLVLGHEQYF. In DNA, the CDR3 is TGCGCCAGCAGCTTGGTTCTGGGACACGAGCAGTACTTC.

The sample holds a few counts of this clonotype. V gene TRBV27 combines with J gene TRBJ2-6; no clear D. The CDR3 runs to 16 residues. V was trimmed by 3 bases and J by 0 bases, leaving 9 bases between them. Germline loops: CDR1 MNHEY, CDR2 SMNVEV (reference sequence). The CDR3 DNA reads as TGTGCCAGCAGTTTTTCTCTGCTCTCTGGGGCCAACGTCCTGACTTTC. It is translated as CASSFSLLSGANVLTF.

The rearrangement joins TRBV12-3 or TRBV12-4 to TRBJ2-7; no definite D call. The CDR3 extends over 12 amino acids. The V gene lost 6 bases and the J gene lost 7 bases, with 13 bases spanning the gap. The CDR3 nucleotides read TGTGCCAGCAGCTCCGTAGTGGCGGAGCAGTACTTC. It codes for CASSSVVAEQYF.

This clonotype occurred many times. The rearrangement joins TRBV4-1 to TRBJ2-1, with D uncertain. Per the germline V gene, CDR1 is MGHRA and CDR2 is YSYEKL. Trimming took off 10 bases at V and 5 bases at J, with 12 bases between the two ends. CDR3 size: 12 residues. The CDR3 region has the DNA TGCGCCACCAAAGGGATTGACAATGAGCAGTTCTTC. This sequence encodes CATKGIDNEQFF.

This clonotype was seen once. The CDR3 is CASSLAPGQGEYYGYTF. The CDR3 DNA reads TGCGCCAGCAGCTTGGCGCCGGGCCAGGGGGAATACTATGGCTACACCTTC. V usage is TRBV5-1 and J usage is TRBJ1-2; 7 bases are a match to TRBD1. Germline V lookup: CDR1 SGHRS, CDR2 YFSETQ. This CDR3 comprises 17 residues. The J segment lost 3 bases and the V segment lost 0 bases, leaving 11 bases of the junction unmatched. Based on the CDR3 plus reference TRBV5-1 and TRBJ1-2, the full variable domain is KAGVTQTPRYLIKTRGQQVTLSCSPISGHRSVSWYQQTPGQGLQFLFEYFSETQRNKGNFPGRFSGRQFSNSRSEMNVSTLELGDSALYLCASSLAPGQGEYYGYTFGSGTRLTVV.